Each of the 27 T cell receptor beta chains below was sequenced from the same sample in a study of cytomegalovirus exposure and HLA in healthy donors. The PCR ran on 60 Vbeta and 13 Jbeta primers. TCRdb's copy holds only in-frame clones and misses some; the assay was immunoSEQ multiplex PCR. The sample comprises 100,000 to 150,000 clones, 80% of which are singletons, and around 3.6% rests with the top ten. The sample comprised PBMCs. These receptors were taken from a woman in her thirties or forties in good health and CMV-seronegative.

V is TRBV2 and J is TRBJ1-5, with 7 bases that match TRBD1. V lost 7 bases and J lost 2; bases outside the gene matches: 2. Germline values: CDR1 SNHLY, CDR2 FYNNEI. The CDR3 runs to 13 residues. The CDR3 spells CASKGQGNQPQHF. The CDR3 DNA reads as TGTGCCAGCAAAGGACAGGGCAATCAGCCCCAGCATTTT.

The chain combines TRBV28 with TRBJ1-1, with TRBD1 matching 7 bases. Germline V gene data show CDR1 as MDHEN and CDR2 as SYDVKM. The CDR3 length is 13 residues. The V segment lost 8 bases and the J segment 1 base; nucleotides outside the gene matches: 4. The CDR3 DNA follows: TGTGCCAGCGACAGGGTAAGGAACACTGAAGCTTTCTTT. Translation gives CASDRVRNTEAFF.

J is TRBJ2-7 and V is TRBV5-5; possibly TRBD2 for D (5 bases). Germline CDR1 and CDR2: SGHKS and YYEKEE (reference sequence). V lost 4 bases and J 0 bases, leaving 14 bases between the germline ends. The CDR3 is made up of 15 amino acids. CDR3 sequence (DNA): TGTGCCAGCAGCCCCGCGGGTCGTAGCTCCTACGAGCAGTACTTC. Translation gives CASSPAGRSSYEQYF.

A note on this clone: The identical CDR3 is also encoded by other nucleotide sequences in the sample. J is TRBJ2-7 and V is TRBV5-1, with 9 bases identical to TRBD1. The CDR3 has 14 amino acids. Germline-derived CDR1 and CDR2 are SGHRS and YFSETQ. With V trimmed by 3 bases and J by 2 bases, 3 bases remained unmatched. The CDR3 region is CASSSGQGTYEQYF. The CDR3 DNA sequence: TGCGCCAGCAGCTCGGGACAGGGAACCTACGAGCAGTACTTC. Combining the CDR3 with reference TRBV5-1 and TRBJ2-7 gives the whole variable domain KAGVTQTPRYLIKTRGQQVTLSCSPISGHRSVSWYQQTPGQGLQFLFEYFSETQRNKGNFPGRFSGRQFSNSRSEMNVSTLELGDSALYLCASSSGQGTYEQYFGPGTRLTVT.

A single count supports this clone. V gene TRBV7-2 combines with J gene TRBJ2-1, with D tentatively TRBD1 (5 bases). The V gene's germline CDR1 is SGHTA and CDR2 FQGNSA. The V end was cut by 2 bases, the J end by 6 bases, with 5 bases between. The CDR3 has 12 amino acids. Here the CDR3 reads CASSLQGNEQFF. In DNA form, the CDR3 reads TGTGCCAGCAGCTTACAGGGCAATGAGCAGTTCTTC.

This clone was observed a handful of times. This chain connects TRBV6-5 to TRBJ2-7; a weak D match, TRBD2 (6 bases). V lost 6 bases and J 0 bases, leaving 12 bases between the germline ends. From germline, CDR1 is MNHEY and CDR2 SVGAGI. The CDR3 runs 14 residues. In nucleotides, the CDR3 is TGTGCCAGCAGGGAGGGGATAAGCTCCTACGAGCAGTACTTC. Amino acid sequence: CASREGISSYEQYF.

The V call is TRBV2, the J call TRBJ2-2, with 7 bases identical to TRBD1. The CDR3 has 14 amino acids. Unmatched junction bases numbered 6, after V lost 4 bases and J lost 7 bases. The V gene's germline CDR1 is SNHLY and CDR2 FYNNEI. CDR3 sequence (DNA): TGTGCCAGCAGTGTTACAGGGGATGGCGGGGAGCTGTTTTTT. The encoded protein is CASSVTGDGGELFF.

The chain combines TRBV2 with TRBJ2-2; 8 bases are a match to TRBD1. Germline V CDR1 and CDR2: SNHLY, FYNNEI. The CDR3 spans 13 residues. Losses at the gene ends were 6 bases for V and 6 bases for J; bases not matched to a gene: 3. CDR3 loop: CASSAQGAGELFF. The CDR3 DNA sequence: TGTGCCAGCAGCGCACAGGGGGCCGGGGAGCTGTTTTTT.

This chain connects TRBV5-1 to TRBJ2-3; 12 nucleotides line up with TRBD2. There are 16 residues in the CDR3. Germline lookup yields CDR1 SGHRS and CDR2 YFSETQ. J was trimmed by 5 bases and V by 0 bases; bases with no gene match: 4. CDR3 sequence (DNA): TGCGCCAGCAGCTTGGGACTAGCGGGGGTGGGAGATACGCAGTATTTT. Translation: CASSLGLAGVGDTQYF.

Here the CDR3 reads CATSRGQGTPDGYTF. The CDR3 DNA reads TGTGCCACCAGCAGAGGACAGGGGACACCCGATGGCTACACCTTC. The chain employs TRBV15 and TRBJ1-2; TRBD1 matches at 8 bases. V dropped 1 base and J dropped 6; count of bases not matched to a gene: 7. The CDR3 is 15 amino acids. The germline V gene encodes CDR1 LNHNV and CDR2 YYDKDF (reference sequence).

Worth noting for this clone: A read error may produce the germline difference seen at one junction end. This chain's CDR3 is CASSEQAGGHLYGYPF. Written as DNA, the CDR3 is TGTGCCAGCAGTGAACAGGCAGGGGGCCATCTCTATGGCTACCCCTTC. V gene TRBV6-1 combines with J gene TRBJ1-2; TRBD1 agrees at 8 bases. CDR1 and CDR2 from the germline V gene are MNHNS and SASEGT. The CDR3 has 16 amino acids.

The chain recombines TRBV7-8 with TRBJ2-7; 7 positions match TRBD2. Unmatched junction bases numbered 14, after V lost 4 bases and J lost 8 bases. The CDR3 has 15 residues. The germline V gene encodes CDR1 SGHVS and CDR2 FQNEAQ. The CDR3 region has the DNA TGTGCCAGCAGCTCCCTTGGAGGGAGGGCTTTACAGCAGTACTTC. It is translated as CASSSLGGRALQQYF.

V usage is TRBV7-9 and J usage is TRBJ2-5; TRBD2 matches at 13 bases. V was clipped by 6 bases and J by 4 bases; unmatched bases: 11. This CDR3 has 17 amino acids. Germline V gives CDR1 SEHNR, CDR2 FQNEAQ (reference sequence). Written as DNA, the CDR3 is TGTGCCAGCAGTCCTACTAGCGGGAGGGCCTTTCGAGAGACCCAGTACTTC. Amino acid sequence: CASSPTSGRAFRETQYF.

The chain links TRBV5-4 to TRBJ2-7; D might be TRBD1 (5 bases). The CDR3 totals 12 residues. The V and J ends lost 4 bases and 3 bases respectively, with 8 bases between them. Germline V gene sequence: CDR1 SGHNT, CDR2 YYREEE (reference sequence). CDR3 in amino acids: CASSPQGYEQYF. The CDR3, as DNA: TGTGCCAGCAGCCCCCAGGGCTACGAGCAGTACTTC.

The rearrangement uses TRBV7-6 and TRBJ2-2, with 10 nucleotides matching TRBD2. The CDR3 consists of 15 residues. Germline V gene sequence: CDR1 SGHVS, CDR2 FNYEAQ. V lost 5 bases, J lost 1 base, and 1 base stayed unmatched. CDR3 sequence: CASSGTSVNTGELFF. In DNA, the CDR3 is TGTGCCAGCAGCGGGACTAGCGTGAACACCGGGGAGCTGTTTTTT.

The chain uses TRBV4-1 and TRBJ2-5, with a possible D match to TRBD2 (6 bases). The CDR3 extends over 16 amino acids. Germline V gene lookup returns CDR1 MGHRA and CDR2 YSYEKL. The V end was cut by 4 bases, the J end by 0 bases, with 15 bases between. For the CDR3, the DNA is TGCGCCAGCAGCCTCCAACCGGGACTCTACCAAGAGACCCAGTACTTC. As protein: CASSLQPGLYQETQYF.

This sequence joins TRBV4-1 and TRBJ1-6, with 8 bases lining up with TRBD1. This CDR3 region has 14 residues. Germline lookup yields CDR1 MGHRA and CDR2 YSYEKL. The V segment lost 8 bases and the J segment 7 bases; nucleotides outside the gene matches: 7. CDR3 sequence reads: CASAPGQANSPLHF. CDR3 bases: TGCGCCAGCGCCCCGGGACAGGCGAATTCACCCCTCCACTTT.

The CDR3 region has the DNA TGCGCCAGCAGTAGTACGGGACAGGGAAAAGAGACCCAGTACTTC. Translated: CASSSTGQGKETQYF. V usage is TRBV5-1 and J usage is TRBJ2-5; TRBD1 matches 9 bases. The CDR3 sequence is 15 residues long. Germline trimming cut 5 bases from V and 3 bases from J; bases unmatched to any gene: 8. Germline V CDR1 and CDR2: SGHRS, YFSETQ.

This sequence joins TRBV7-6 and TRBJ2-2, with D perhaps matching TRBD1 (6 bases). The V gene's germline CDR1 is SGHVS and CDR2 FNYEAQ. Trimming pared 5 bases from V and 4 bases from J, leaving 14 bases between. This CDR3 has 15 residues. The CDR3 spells CASSLQGYGTGELFF. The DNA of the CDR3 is TGTGCCAGCAGCCTACAGGGTTATGGCACCGGGGAGCTGTTTTTT.

The CDR3 here is CASSRGTSGSRNEQFF. CDR3 DNA: TGCGCCAGCAGCCGCGGGACTAGCGGGAGTCGGAATGAGCAGTTCTTC. The chain recombines TRBV4-1 with TRBJ2-1; 14 nucleotides line up with TRBD2. Trimming removed 4 bases from V and 7 bases from J; junction bases left unmatched: 6. Germline loops: CDR1 MGHRA, CDR2 YSYEKL. This CDR3 region has 16 residues.

CDR3 bases: TGTGCCAGCAGTGCGACTGGGAACACCGGGGAGCTGTTTTTT. As protein: CASSATGNTGELFF. V and J are TRBV6-4 and TRBJ2-2, with no clear D. Germline V gives CDR1 MRHNA, CDR2 SNTAGT. The V and J ends lost 4 bases and 1 base respectively, with 7 bases between them. The CDR3 spans 14 residues.

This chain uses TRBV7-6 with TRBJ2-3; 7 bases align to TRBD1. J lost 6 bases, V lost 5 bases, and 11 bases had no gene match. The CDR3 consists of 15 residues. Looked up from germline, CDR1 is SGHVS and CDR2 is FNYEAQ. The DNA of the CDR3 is TGTGCCAGCAGCGGATCCGGGACAGAAGGGGATACGCAGTATTTT. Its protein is CASSGSGTEGDTQYF.

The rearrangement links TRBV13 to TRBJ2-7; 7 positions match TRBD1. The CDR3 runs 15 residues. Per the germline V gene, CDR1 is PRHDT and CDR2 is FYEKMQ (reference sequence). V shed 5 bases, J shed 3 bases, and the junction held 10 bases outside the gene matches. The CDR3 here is CASSGPGTAIYEQYF. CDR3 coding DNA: TGTGCCAGCAGCGGGCCCGGGACAGCGATCTACGAGCAGTACTTC.

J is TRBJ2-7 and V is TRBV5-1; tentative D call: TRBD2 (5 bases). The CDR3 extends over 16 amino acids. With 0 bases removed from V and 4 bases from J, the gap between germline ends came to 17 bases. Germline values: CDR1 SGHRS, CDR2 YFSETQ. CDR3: CASSLDGLGIGYEQYF. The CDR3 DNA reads TGCGCCAGCAGCTTGGACGGACTTGGGATTGGATACGAGCAGTACTTC.

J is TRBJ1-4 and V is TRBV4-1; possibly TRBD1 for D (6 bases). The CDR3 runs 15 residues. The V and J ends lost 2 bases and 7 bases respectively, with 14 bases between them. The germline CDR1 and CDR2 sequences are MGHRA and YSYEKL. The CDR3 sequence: CASSQLQGYGEKLFF. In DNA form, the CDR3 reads TGCGCCAGCAGCCAACTACAGGGTTACGGTGAAAAACTGTTTTTT.

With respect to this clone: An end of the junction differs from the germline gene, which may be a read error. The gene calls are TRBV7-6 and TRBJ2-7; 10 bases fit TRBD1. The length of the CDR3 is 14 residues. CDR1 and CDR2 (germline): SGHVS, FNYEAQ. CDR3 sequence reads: CASSLGQGAYVQYF. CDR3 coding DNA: TGTGCCAGCAGCTTAGGACAGGGGGCCTACGTGCAGTACTTC. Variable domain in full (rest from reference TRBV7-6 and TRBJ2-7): GAGVSQSPRYKVTKRGQDVALRCDPISGHVSLYWYRQALGQGPEFLTYFNYEAQQDKSGLPNDRFSAERPEGSISTLTIQRTEQRDSAMYRCASSLGQGAYVQYFGPGTRLTVT.

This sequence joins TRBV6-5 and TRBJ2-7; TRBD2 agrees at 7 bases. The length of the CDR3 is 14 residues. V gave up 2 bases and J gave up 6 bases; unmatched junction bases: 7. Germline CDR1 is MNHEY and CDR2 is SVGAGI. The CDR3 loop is CASSYGGGPREQYF. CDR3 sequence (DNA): TGTGCCAGCAGTTACGGGGGAGGGCCCCGCGAGCAGTACTTC.